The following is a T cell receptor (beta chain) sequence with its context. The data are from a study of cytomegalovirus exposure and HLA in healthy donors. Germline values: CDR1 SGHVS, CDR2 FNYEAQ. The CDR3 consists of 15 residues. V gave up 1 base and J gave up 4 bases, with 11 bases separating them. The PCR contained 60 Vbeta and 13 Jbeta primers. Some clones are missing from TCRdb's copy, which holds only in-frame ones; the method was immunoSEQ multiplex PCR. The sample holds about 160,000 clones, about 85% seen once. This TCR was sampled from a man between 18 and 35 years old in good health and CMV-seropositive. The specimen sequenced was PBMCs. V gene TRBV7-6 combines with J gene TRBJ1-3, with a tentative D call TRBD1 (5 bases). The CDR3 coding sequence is TGTGCCAGCAGCTTAGAGCGGGGCCAAGGAAACACCATATATTTT. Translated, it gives CASSLERGQGNTIYF.